The TCR beta chain under discussion was sequenced for a study of blood T cells in healthy people across ages. A second roughly 6 to 12 cycle PCR used barcoded and J-beta primers. Every sample gave at least 2.5 million paired-end reads containing CDR3. In TCRdb, the 5' RACE reads were re-called with MiXCR into one record per CDR3 protein. The sample lists 800,000 or so distinct CDR3 sequences, just under 25% seen once, with approximately 3.7% in the top ten. J lost 5 bases, V lost 6 bases, and 3 bases had no gene match. Germline values: CDR1 SQVTM, CDR2 ANQGSEA. The CDR3 runs to 11 residues. This clonotype was recorded many times. Its matching antigen is unknown. General observations from the study: Compared with aged donors, long-lived donors showed fewer expanded clones, suggesting selection.

The same data also contributed to another study, on T cells of mothers and their children. From that report: Within related and unrelated pairs, thymic selection shapes TCR recombination output in a similar way.

The receptor was derived from a boy aged 5-17 years in good health. This chain links TRBV29-1 with TRBJ2-5, with TRBD2 identical over 7 bases. Specimen: blood. The CDR3 DNA is TGCAGCGTCGGACTAGTCGAGACCCAGTACTTC. It translates to CSVGLVETQYF.